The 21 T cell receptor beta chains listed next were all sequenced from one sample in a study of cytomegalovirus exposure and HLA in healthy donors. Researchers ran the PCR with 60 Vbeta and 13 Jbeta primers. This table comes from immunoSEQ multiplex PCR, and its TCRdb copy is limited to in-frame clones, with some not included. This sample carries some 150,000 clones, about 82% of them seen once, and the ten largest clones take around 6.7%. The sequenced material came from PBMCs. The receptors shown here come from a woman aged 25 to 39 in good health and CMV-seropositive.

The CDR3 sequence: CSARGGPGYTF. The CDR3 nucleotides are TGCAGTGCTAGAGGCGGGCCCGGCTACACCTTC. The rearrangement joins TRBV20-1 to TRBJ1-2; D remains unclear. This CDR3 is 11 amino acids long. From germline, CDR1 is DFQATT and CDR2 SNEGSKA (reference sequence). Trimming left V 1 base short and J 8 bases short, with 8 bases between.

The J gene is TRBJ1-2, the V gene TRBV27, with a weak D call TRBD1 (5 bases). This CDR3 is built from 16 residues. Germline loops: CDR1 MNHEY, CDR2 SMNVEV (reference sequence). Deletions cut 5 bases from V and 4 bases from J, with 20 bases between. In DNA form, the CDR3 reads TGTGCCAGCAGTCCCGCTTCCTCCGGGGGGAGCTATGGCTACACCTTC. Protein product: CASSPASSGGSYGYTF.

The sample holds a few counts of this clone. In nucleotides, the CDR3 is TGTGCCAGCAGCTTAGCGGCTAGGGAGCAGTACTTC. It codes for CASSLAAREQYF. V is TRBV7-9 and J is TRBJ2-7; D is uncertain. The CDR3 is made up of 12 amino acids. V gave up 0 bases and J gave up 7 bases, with 7 bases separating them. In germline, CDR1 is SEHNR, CDR2 FQNEAQ (reference sequence).

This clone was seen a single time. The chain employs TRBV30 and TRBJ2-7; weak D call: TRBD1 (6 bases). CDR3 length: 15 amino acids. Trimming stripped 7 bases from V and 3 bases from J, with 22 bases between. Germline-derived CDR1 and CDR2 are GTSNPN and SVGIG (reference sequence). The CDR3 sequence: CASPPGHLANYEQYF. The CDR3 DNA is TGTGCCTCACCTCCGGGACACCTAGCCAACTACGAGCAGTACTTC.

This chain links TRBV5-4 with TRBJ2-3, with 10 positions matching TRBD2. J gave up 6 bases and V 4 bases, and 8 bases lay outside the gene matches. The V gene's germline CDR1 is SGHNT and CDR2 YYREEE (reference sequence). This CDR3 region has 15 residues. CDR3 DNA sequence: TGTGCCAGCAGCCCCAGCGGGGGGGTAAAGGATACGCAGTATTTT. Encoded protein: CASSPSGGVKDTQYF. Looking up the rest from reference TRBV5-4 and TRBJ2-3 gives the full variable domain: ETGVTQSPTHLIKTRGQQVTLRCSSQSGHNTVSWYQQALGQGPQFIFQYYREEENGRGNFPPRFSGLQFPNYSSELNVNALELDDSALYLCASSPSGGVKDTQYFGPGTRLTVL.

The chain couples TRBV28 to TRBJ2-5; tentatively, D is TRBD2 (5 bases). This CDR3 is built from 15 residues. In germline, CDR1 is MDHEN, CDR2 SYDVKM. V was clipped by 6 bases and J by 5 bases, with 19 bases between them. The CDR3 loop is CASRDQFGSGETQYF. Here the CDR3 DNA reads TGTGCCAGCAGAGATCAGTTCGGATCGGGGGAGACCCAGTACTTC.

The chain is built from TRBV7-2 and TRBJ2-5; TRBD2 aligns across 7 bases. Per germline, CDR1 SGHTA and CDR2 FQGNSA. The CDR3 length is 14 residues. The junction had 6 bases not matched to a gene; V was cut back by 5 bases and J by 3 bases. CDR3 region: CASSTWGGEETQYF. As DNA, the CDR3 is TGTGCCAGCAGCACCTGGGGAGGGGAAGAGACCCAGTACTTC.

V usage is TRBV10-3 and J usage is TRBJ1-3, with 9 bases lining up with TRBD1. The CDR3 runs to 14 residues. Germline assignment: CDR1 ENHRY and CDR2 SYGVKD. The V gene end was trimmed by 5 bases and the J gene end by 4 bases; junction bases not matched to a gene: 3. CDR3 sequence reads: CAISWTGAGNTIYF. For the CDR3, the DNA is TGTGCCATCAGTTGGACAGGGGCCGGAAACACCATATATTTT.

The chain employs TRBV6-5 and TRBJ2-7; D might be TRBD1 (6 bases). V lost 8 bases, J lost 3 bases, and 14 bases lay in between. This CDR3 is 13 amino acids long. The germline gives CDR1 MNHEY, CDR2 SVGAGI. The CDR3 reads CASGPTGIYEQYF. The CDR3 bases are TGTGCCAGCGGGCCAACAGGGATCTACGAGCAGTACTTC.

The CDR3 coding sequence is TGTGCCAGCAGCTTAGTCTGGGGGGATCAGCCCCAGCATTTT. Translated, it gives CASSLVWGDQPQHF. This chain joins TRBV7-2 and TRBJ1-5, with a possible D match to TRBD1 (5 bases). Germline values: CDR1 SGHTA, CDR2 FQGNSA. This CDR3 spans 14 amino acids. Trimming shortened V by 1 base and J by 5 bases, and 9 bases separated the two germline ends.

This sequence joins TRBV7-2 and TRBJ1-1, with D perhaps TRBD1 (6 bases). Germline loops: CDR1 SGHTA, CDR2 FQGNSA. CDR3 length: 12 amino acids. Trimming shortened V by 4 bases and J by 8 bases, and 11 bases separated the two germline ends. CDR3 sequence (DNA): TGTGCCAGCAGCTCACCGGACAGAGAAGCTTTCTTT. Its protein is CASSSPDREAFF. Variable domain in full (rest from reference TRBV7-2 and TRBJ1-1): GAGVSQSPSNKVTEKGKDVELRCDPISGHTALYWYRQSLGQGLEFLIYFQGNSAPDKSGLPSDRFSAERTGGSVSTLTIQRTQQEDSAVYLCASSSPDREAFFGQGTRLTVV.

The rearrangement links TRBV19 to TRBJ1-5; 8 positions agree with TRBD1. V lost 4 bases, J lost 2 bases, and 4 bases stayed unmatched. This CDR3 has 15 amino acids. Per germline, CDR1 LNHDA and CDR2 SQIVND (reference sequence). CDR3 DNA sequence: TGTGCCAGTAGTACGGACAGGGCGGGCAATCAGCCCCAGCATTTT. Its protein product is CASSTDRAGNQPQHF.

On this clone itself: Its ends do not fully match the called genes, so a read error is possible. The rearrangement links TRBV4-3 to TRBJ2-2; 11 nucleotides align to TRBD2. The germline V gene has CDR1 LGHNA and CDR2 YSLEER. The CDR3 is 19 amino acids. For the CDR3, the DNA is TGCGCCAGCAGTCAAGGGGTACTAGCGGGGGAGGTGGACACCGGGGAGCTGTTTTTT. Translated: CASSQGVLAGEVDTGELFF.

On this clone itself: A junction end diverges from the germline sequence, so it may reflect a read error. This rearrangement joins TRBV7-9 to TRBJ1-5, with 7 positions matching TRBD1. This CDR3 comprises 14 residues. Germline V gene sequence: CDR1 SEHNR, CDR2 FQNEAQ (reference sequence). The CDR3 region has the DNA TGTTCCAGCAGCTTAGGGGGCGCGGATCAGCCCCAGCATTTT. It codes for CSSSLGGADQPQHF.

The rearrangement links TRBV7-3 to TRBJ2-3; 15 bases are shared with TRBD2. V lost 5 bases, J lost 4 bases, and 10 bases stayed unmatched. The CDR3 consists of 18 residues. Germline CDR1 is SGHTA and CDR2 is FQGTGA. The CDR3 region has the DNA TGTGCCAGCAGCCTAGAGGCGAGGACTAGCGGGGGGGCAGATACGCAGTATTTT. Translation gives CASSLEARTSGGADTQYF.

Here the CDR3 reads CAWSGQGNTIYF. DNA of the CDR3: TGTGCCTGGAGTGGACAGGGAAACACCATATATTTT. V is TRBV30 and J is TRBJ1-3; D possibly corresponds to TRBD1 (5 bases). The length of the CDR3 is 12 residues. V was clipped by 1 base and J by 4 bases, with 5 bases between them. Germline CDR1 is GTSNPN and CDR2 is SVGIG (reference sequence).

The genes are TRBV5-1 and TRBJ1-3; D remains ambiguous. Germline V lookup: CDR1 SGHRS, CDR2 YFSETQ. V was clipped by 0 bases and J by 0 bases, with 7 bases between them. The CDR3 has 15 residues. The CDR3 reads CASSLAGNSGNTIYF. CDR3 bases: TGCGCCAGCAGCTTGGCAGGAAACTCTGGAAACACCATATATTTT.

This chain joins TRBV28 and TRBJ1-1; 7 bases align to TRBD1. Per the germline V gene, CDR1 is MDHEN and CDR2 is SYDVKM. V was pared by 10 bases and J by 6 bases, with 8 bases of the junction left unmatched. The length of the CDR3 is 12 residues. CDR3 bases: TGTGCCACCCACAGGGGTTGGGCTGAAGCTTTCTTT. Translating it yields CATHRGWAEAFF.

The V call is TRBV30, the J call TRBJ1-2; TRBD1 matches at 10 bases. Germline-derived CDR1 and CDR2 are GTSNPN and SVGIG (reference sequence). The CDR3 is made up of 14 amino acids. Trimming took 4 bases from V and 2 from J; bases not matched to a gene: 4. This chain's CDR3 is CAWTRGQGNYGYTF. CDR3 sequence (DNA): TGTGCCTGGACCAGGGGACAGGGGAACTATGGCTACACCTTC.

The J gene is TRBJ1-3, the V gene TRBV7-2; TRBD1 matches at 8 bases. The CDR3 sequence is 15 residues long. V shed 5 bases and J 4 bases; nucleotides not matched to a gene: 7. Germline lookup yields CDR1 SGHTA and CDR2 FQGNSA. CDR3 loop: CASSPTGGSGNTIYF. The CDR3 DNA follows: TGTGCCAGCAGCCCCACAGGGGGTTCCGGAAACACCATATATTTT.

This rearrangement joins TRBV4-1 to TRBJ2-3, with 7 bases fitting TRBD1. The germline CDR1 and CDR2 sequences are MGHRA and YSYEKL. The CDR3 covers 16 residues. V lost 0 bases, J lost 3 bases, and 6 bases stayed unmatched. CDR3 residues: CASSQDGRGFTDTQYF. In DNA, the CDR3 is TGCGCCAGCAGCCAAGACGGCAGGGGGTTTACAGATACGCAGTATTTT.